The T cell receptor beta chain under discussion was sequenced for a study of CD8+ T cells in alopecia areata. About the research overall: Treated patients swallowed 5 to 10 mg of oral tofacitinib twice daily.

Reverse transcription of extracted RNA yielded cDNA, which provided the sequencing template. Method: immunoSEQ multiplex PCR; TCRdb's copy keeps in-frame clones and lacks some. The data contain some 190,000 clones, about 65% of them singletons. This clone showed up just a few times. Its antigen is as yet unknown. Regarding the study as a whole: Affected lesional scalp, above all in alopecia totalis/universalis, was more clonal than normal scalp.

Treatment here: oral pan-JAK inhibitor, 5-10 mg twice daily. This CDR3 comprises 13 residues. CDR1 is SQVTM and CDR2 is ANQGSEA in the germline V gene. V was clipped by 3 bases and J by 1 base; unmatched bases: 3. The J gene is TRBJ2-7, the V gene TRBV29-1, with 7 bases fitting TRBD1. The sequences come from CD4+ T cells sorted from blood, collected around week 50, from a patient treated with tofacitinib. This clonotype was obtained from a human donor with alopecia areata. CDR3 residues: CSVEGDSSYEQYF. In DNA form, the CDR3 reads TGCAGCGTTGAGGGGGACAGTTCCTACGAGCAGTACTTC.